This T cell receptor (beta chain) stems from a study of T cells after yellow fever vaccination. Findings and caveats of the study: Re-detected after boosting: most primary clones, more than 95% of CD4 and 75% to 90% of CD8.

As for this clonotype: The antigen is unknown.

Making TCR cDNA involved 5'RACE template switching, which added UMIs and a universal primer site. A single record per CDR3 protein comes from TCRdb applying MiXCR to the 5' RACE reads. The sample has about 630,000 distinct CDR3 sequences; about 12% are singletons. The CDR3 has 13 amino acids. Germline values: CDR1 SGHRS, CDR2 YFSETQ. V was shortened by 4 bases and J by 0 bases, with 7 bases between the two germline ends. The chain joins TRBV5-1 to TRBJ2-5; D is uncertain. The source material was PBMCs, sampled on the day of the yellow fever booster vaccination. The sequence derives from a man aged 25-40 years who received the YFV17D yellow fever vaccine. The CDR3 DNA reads TGCGCCAGCAGCGTACAGAACCAAGAGACCCAGTACTTC. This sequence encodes CASSVQNQETQYF.